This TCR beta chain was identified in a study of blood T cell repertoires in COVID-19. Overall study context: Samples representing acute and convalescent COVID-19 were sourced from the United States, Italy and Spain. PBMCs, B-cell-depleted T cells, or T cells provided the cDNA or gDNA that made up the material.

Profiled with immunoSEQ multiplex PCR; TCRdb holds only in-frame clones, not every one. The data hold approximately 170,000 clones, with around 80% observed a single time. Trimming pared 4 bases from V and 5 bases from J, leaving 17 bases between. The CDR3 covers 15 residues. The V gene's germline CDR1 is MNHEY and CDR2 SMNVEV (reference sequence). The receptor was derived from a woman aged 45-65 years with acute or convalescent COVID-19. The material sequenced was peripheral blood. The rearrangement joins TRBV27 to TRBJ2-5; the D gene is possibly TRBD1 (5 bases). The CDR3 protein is CASSYYSSRDETQYF. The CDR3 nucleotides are TGTGCCAGCAGTTATTATTCCTCCAGGGATGAGACCCAGTACTTC.